This T cell receptor beta chain originates from a study of blood T cell repertoires in COVID-19. This CDR3 has 15 residues. V lost 4 bases to trimming and J lost 5 bases, with 16 bases between them. The V gene's germline CDR1 is KGHSH and CDR2 LQKENI. Authors' methods: Amplification of reference gene primers provided the estimated nucleated cell counts. Profiled with immunoSEQ multiplex PCR; TCRdb holds only in-frame clones, not every one. The DNA gave D and trimming, while V, J and clone size come from that table. The sample shows about 75,000 clones, 84% of them seen only once. The clonotype was recovered from a woman aged 45-65 years with acute or convalescent COVID-19. The chain combines TRBV18 with TRBJ2-3; tentatively, D is TRBD2 (6 bases). Sequenced sample: peripheral blood. For the CDR3, the DNA is TGTGCCAGCTCACGGGACTCAGGGAAATTAGATACGCAGTATTTT. Translated: CASSRDSGKLDTQYF.